This T cell receptor beta chain is from a study of siplizumab effects on memory and regulatory T cells. Germline loops: CDR1 MGHRA, CDR2 YSYEKL. The CDR3 is made up of 14 amino acids. Trimming took off 3 bases at V and 7 bases at J, with 13 bases between the two ends. Assay used: immunoSEQ multiplex PCR; TCRdb lists only in-frame clones, some missing. The sample lists more than 90,000 clones; 80% to 95% were seen once. The sample taken for sequencing was non-Treg CD4+ T cells sorted from blood. The receptor comes from a human donor in good health. This sequence joins TRBV4-1 and TRBJ1-5; D call uncertain. The CDR3 sequence: CASSQAREMQPQHF. CDR3 sequence (DNA): TGCGCCAGCAGCCAGGCGAGGGAGATGCAGCCCCAGCATTTT.